Listed below are T cell receptor beta chains from one sample, sequenced in a study of T cell responses to AZD1222 COVID-19 vaccine. Profiling relied on immunoSEQ multiplex PCR, and the TCRdb table lists in-frame clones only, not all of them. The sample holds under 200,000 clones, around 90% seen once. The sequenced sample was peripheral blood, obtained 28 days after the second dose of the MenACWY control vaccine. The origin of the receptors is an adult who received the MenACWY meningococcal vaccine as a control. Both conserved end residues are trimmed from each CDR3. The order of the fields is J gene, V gene, CDR3 protein.

TRBJ1-2 TRBV29-1 SGRDRGQDGYT
TRBJ1-1 TRBV30 AWSATRESTEAF
TRBJ2-3 TRBV5-1 ASSLSPPGTSLTDTQY
TRBJ2-1 TRBV6-5 ASTSGWEGYNEQF
TRBJ2-1 TRBV14 ASSQLAGVHNEQF
TRBJ2-1 TRBV7-9 ASSLEGAGGDEQF
TRBJ2-7 TRBV20-1 SARGYEQY
TRBJ1-1 TRBV19 ASSIGGAANTEAF
TRBJ1-2 TRBV4-2 ASSQGGRPGTQGYT
TRBJ1-2 TRBV7-2 ASSLAGDDGYT
TRBJ2-6 TRBV5-1 ASRSPGANVLT
TRBJ2-3 TRBV6-2/TRBV6-3 ASSFSGTAPGTQY
TRBJ2-3 TRBV5-1 ASSLQGAPDTQY
TRBJ1-1 TRBV7-8 ASMHNRMVGTEAF
TRBJ1-4 TRBV27 ASSLYRLGGDEKLF
TRBJ2-3 TRBV25-1 ASSEGGWGDTQY
TRBJ2-1 TRBV9 ASSQGGSGRFSEQF
TRBJ2-7 TRBV10-3 AISESLMWRGEQY
TRBJ2-5 TRBV14 ASSHLDKGGRAGETQY
TRBJ1-2 TRBV5-1 ASRGQRNYGYT
TRBJ2-5 TRBV4-1 ASSQALAWGQETQY
TRBJ2-1 TRBV7-9 ASSSPLLAGGSLEQF
TRBJ2-7 TRBV11-2 ASSLVVGYEQY
TRBJ1-4 TRBV9 ASSPGDRPYRANEKLF
TRBJ1-5 TRBV2 ASSPYSNQPQH
TRBJ2-7 TRBV6-1 ASSEWAGRLNEQY
TRBJ2-5 TRBV2 ACKREETQY
TRBJ1-2 TRBV11-2 ASSLTSGTGNHYGYT
TRBJ2-1 TRBV9 APYPGLAGGPIGDEQF
TRBJ2-1 TRBV19 ASSQPALGSYNEQF
TRBJ1-2 TRBV7-9 ASSFDPTRGSYGYT
TRBJ1-5 TRBV6-2/TRBV6-3 ASTPGQFNQPQH
TRBJ1-5 TRBV30 AWSVQTGREPQH
TRBJ1-1 TRBV10-3 AISSTGANTEAF
TRBJ1-2 TRBV3-1/TRBV3-2 ASSQGALGPT
TRBJ1-2 TRBV11-1 ASSLGDRGYGYT
TRBJ2-7 TRBV28 ASSLISPQGFSYEQY
TRBJ1-1 TRBV19 ASRDREKVEAF
TRBJ2-5 TRBV19 ASSAPTGRTQTQY
TRBJ2-1 TRBV5-8 ASSRLTRQGNNEQF
TRBJ2-6 TRBV2 ASSLGTGAGANVLT
TRBJ2-2 TRBV19 ASRLAGVTGELF
TRBJ1-6 TRBV5-1 ASSLMGTGKGSPLH
TRBJ2-2 TRBV19 ASRRDPSTGELF
TRBJ1-1 TRBV25-1 ASSEGQFNTEAF
TRBJ1-2 TRBV19 ASTATSGRDRGSYGYT
TRBJ1-2 TRBV3-1/TRBV3-2 ASRPGQGYGYT
TRBJ2-7 TRBV19 ASRGGYFGEQY
TRBJ2-4 TRBV29-1 SVDARTGSLDSAKNIQY
TRBJ1-6 TRBV27 ASSFGTPQHNSPLH